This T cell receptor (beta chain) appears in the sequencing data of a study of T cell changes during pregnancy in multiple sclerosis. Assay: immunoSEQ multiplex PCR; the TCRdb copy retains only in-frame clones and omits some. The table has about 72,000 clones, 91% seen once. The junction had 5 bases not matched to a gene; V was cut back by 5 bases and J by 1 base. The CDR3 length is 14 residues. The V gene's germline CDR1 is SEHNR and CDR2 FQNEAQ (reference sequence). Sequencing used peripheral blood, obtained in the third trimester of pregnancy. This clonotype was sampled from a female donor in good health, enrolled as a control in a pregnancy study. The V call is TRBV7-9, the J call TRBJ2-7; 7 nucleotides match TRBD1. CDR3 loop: CASSGDSDSYEQYF. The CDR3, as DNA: TGTGCCAGCAGCGGGGACAGTGATTCCTACGAGCAGTACTTC.